This T cell receptor (beta chain) appears in the sequencing data of a study of T cell responses to AZD1222 COVID-19 vaccine. Study observations and caveats: It was only after the peak T cell response that any repertoires were sampled. Spike-specific TCR repertoires showed rising breadth and depth after two AZD1222 doses. As reported, nearly half of all spike-specific TCRs target variant regions that are unmutated. Just 5 to 7 AZD1222 recipients tested seropositive at baseline.

This table comes from immunoSEQ multiplex PCR, and its TCRdb copy is limited to in-frame clones, with some not included. Here the sample spans more than 100,000 clones, approximately 89% being singletons. About this clone itself: The antigen is undetermined.

Sequenced here: peripheral blood, sampled on day 0 of AZD1222 vaccination. The sequence was obtained from an adult in good health.

CDR3 loop: CATSRGDLRDGYTF. Written as DNA, the CDR3 is TGTGCCACCAGCAGAGGGGACCTCCGGGATGGCTACACCTTC. The chain combines TRBV15 with TRBJ1-2; maybe TRBD1 (5 bases). CDR1 is LNHNV and CDR2 is YYDKDF in the germline V gene (reference sequence). V was trimmed by 1 base and J by 6 bases, leaving 12 bases between them. CDR3 length: 14 amino acids.